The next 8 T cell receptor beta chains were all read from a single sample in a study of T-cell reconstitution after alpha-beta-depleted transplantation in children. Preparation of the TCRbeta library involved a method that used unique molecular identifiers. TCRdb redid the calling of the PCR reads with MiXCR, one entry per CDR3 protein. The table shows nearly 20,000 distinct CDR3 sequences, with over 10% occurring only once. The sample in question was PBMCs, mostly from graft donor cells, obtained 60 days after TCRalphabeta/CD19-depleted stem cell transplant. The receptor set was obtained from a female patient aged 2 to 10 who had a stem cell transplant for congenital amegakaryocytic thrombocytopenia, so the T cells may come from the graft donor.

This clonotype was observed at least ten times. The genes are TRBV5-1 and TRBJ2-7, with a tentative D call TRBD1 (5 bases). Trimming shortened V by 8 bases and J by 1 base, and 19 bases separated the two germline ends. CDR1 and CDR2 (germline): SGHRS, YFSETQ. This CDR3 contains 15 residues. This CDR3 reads CASPQRPKGSYEQYF. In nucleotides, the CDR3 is TGCGCCAGTCCGCAACGTCCAAAGGGGTCCTACGAGCAGTACTTC.

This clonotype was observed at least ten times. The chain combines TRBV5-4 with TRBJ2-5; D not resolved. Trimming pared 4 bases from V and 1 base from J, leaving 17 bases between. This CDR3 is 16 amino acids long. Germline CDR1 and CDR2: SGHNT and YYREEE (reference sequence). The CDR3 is CASSLRRGGSQETQYF. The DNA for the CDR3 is TGTGCCAGCAGCCTCCGGCGCGGCGGCAGCCAAGAGACCCAGTACTTC.

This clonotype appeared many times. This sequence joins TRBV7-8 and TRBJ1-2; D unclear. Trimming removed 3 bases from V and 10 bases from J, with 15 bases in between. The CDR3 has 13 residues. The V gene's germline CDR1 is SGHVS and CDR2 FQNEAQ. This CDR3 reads CASSFGEGGLYTF. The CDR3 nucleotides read TGTGCCAGCAGCTTCGGGGAGGGTGGGCTCTACACCTTC.

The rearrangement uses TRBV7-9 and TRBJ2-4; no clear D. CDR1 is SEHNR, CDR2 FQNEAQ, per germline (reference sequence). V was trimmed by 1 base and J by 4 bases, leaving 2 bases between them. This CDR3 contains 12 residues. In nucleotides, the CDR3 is TGTGCCAGCAGCTTAGATAAAAACATTCAGTACTTC. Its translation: CASSLDKNIQYF.

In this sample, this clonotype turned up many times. CDR3: CASSLAGNTGELFF. In DNA, the CDR3 is TGTGCCAGCAGCTTAGCGGGGAACACCGGGGAGCTGTTTTTT. This rearrangement joins TRBV7-8 to TRBJ2-2, with D unclear. This CDR3 has 14 residues. Germline assignment: CDR1 SGHVS and CDR2 FQNEAQ. V was pared by 0 bases and J by 1 base, with 3 bases between.

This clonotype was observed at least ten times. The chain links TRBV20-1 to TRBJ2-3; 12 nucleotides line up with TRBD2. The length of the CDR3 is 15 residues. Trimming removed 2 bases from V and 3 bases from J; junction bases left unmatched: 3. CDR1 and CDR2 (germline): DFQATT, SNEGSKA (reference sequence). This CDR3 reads CSARSGTSGTDTQYF. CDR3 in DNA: TGCAGTGCTAGATCCGGGACTAGCGGGACAGATACGCAGTATTTT.

The DNA for the CDR3 is TGTGCCACCCAGGGGGCCAGCACAGATACGCAGTATTTT. Its protein product is CATQGASTDTQYF. The J gene is TRBJ2-3, the V gene TRBV10-3; 8 bases align to TRBD1. After removal of 10 bases from V and 0 bases from J, the junction contained 3 bases not matched to a gene. The CDR3 covers 13 residues. From germline, CDR1 is ENHRY and CDR2 SYGVKD.

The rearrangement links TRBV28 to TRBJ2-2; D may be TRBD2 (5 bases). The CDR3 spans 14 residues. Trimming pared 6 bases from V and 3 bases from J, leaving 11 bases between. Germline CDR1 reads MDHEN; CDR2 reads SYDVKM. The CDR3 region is CASRPGTYTGELFF. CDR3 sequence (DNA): TGTGCCAGCAGGCCGGGAACTTACACCGGGGAGCTGTTTTTT.